This T cell receptor (beta chain) was identified in a study of technical replicates of blood from several donors. Data came from immunoSEQ multiplex PCR; TCRdb stores just in-frame clones and leaves some out. The profile shows 75,000 to 95,000 clones, 85% to 95% of them singletons. Germline V lookup: CDR1 MDHEN, CDR2 SYDVKM. The CDR3 consists of 15 residues. V was clipped by 7 bases and J by 3 bases, with 15 bases between them. The origin of this receptor is a human donor in good health. The source material was T cells isolated from PBMCs. The rearrangement uses TRBV28 and TRBJ2-2, with D unclear. The CDR3 sequence is CASTGFAKDTGELFF. The DNA for the CDR3 is TGTGCCAGCACCGGGTTTGCTAAGGACACCGGGGAGCTGTTTTTT.